The count of the clone carrying this T cell receptor (beta chain) is one. What it recognizes is unknown. This sample is drawn from a study of T cell responses to AZD1222 COVID-19 vaccine. Looking at the study overall: Second-dose schedules of about 4 or about 12 weeks were combined. Study-level results: The reported proportion of spike-specific TCRs targeting unmutated variant regions was nearly half. Clonal diversity may have been underestimated, and the donors were mostly white British, with more females than males. Recipients of AZD1222 seropositive at baseline numbered only five or six.

CDR3 length: 12 residues. Trimming took off 0 bases at V and 5 bases at J, with 2 bases between the two ends. The germline gives CDR1 MNHNS, CDR2 SASEGT. Only in-frame clones appear in the TCRdb table, and some are missing; sequencing was by immunoSEQ multiplex PCR. There are some 150,000 clones in the sample; 90% to 95% occur only once, and more than 8% lies in the top ten. Specimen: peripheral blood, collected on day 0 of AZD1222 vaccination. V gene TRBV6-1 combines with J gene TRBJ1-5; D is unresolved. This receptor was identified in an adult in good health. CDR3 sequence reads: CASSEAYQPQHF. For the CDR3, the DNA is TGTGCCAGCAGTGAAGCGTATCAGCCCCAGCATTTT.